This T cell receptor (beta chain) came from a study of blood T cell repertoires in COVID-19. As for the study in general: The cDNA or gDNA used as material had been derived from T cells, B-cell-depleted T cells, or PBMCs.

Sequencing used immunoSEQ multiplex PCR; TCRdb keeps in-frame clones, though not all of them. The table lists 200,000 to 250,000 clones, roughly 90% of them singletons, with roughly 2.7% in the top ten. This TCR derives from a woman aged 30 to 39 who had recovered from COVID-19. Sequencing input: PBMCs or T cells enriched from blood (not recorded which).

The CDR3 DNA reads as TGTGCTAGTGGGGGGACGACAGGTGAAGATGGCTACACCTTC. Protein: CASGGTTGEDGYTF. The chain is built from TRBV12-5 and TRBJ1-2; maybe TRBD1 (6 bases). V lost 6 bases to trimming and J lost 6 bases, with 17 bases between them. The CDR3 runs 14 residues. Germline V lookup: CDR1 LGHNT, CDR2 FRNRAP. The variable domain in full, with the rest retrieved from reference TRBV12-5 and TRBJ1-2, is DARVTQTPRHKVTEMGQEVTMRCQPILGHNTVFWYRQTMMQGLELLAYFRNRAPLDDSGMPKDRFSAEMPDATLATLKIQPSEPRDSAVYFCASGGTTGEDGYTFGSGTRLTVV.